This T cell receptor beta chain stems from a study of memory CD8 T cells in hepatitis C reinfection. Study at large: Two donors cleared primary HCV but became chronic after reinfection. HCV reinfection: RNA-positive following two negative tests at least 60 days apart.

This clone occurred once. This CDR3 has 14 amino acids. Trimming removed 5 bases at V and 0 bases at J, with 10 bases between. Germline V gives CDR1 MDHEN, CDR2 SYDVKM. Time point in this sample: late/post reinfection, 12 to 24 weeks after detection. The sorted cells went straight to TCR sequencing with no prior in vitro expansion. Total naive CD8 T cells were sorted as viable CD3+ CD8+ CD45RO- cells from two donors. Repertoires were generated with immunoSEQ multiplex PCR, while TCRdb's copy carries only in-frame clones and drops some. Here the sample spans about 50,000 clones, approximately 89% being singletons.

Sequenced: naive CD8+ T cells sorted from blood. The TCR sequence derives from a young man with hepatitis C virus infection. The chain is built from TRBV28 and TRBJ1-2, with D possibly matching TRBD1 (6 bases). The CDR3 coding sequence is TGTGCCAGCAGTACAGGGACGGCTAACTATGGCTACACCTTC. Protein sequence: CASSTGTANYGYTF.